The 11 T cell receptor beta chains reported below all come from one sample, sequenced in a study of blood T cell repertoires in COVID-19. The method was immunoSEQ multiplex PCR; TCRdb's version includes in-frame clones alone and lacks a portion of them. Among around 130,000 clones listed, 85% to 90% were seen once. Sequenced sample: peripheral blood. These receptor sequences come from a human donor in a cohort sampled during active COVID-19.

The chain recombines TRBV18 with TRBJ1-2; possible D gene TRBD1, 6 bases. This CDR3 has 13 amino acids. Germline CDR1 and CDR2: KGHSH and LQKENI. Between the trimmed V and J ends, which lost 3 bases and 6 bases, there was a span of 11 bases. For the CDR3, the DNA is TGTGCCAGCTCACCGAAACAGGGCAATGGCTACACCTTC. Translation gives CASSPKQGNGYTF.

The sample holds a few counts of this clone. This chain joins TRBV5-1 and TRBJ1-1; TRBD1 matches at 8 bases. V gave up 0 bases and J gave up 0 bases; unmatched junction bases: 10. The germline gives CDR1 SGHRS, CDR2 YFSETQ. The CDR3 is 18 residues long. The chain's CDR3 is CASSLVRTTGAVNTEAFF. In DNA, the CDR3 is TGCGCCAGCAGCTTGGTCAGAACGACAGGGGCGGTGAACACTGAAGCTTTCTTT.

J is TRBJ2-5 and V is TRBV5-1; 10 nucleotides match TRBD1. J was trimmed by 2 bases and V by 7 bases; bases with no gene match: 8. Per germline, CDR1 SGHRS and CDR2 YFSETQ. This CDR3 spans 15 amino acids. CDR3 region: CASARGQGSQETQYF. The DNA of the CDR3 is TGCGCCAGCGCCAGGGGACAGGGGTCACAAGAGACCCAGTACTTC. The variable domain in full, completed from reference TRBV5-1 and TRBJ2-5, reads KAGVTQTPRYLIKTRGQQVTLSCSPISGHRSVSWYQQTPGQGLQFLFEYFSETQRNKGNFPGRFSGRQFSNSRSEMNVSTLELGDSALYLCASARGQGSQETQYFGPGTRLLVL.

The genes are TRBV5-6 and TRBJ2-2; 14 bases fit TRBD2. Germline-derived CDR1 and CDR2 are SGHDT and YYEEEE. V was pared by 4 bases and J by 5 bases, with 4 bases of the junction left unmatched. The length of the CDR3 is 16 residues. CDR3 sequence: CASSPGLAGVTGELFF. The CDR3 nucleotides are TGTGCCAGCAGCCCGGGACTAGCGGGAGTTACCGGGGAGCTGTTTTTT.

The chain couples TRBV11-2 to TRBJ1-1, with TRBD1 matching over 9 bases. CDR3 length: 15 residues. J gave up 5 bases and V 5 bases, and 9 bases lay outside the gene matches. CDR1 is SGHAT and CDR2 is FQNNGV in the germline V gene. CDR3 coding DNA: TGTGCCAGCAGCCTTCGGACAGGGGTGGGGACTGAAGCTTTCTTT. Translating it yields CASSLRTGVGTEAFF.

CDR3 sequence (DNA): TGTGCCAGTAGTATACTACAGGGCTACGAGCAGTACTTC. This gives the protein CASSILQGYEQYF. This chain connects TRBV19 to TRBJ2-7; D perhaps matches TRBD1 (6 bases). Trimming pared 2 bases from V and 3 bases from J, leaving 8 bases between. This CDR3 contains 13 residues. Germline CDR1 reads LNHDA; CDR2 reads SQIVND (reference sequence).

In nucleotides, the CDR3 is TGTGCCAGCAGTGAAGAAGGGGTTGGGAATCAGCCCCAGCATTTT. It is translated as CASSEEGVGNQPQHF. The chain has TRBV2 and TRBJ1-5; TRBD1 is a possible D gene (5 bases). V dropped 1 base and J dropped 4 bases, with 11 bases sitting between them. This CDR3 region has 15 residues. CDR1 SNHLY and CDR2 FYNNEI come from the germline V gene.

The rearrangement links TRBV7-2 to TRBJ1-4; the match to TRBD1 covers 7 bases. This CDR3 region has 17 residues. The germline V gene encodes CDR1 SGHTA and CDR2 FQGNSA. Unmatched junction bases numbered 5, after V lost 1 base and J lost 0 bases. The CDR3 loop is CASSLVGRGSTNEKLFF. CDR3 sequence (DNA): TGTGCCAGCAGCTTAGTAGGCAGGGGGTCAACTAATGAAAAACTGTTTTTT.

The chain joins TRBV9 to TRBJ2-7; TRBD1 might be the D (7 bases). The length of the CDR3 is 14 residues. The V gene's germline CDR1 is SGDLS and CDR2 YYNGEE. The V end lost 4 bases, the J end lost 6 bases, and 17 bases lay between the germline ends. This CDR3 reads CASSTGDSVGEQYF. CDR3 DNA sequence: TGTGCCAGCAGCACGGGGGACAGCGTTGGCGAGCAGTACTTC.

V usage is TRBV6-5 and J usage is TRBJ2-7; 9 bases agree with TRBD2. Germline trimming cut 0 bases from V and 4 bases from J; bases unmatched to any gene: 7. This CDR3 is 16 amino acids long. In germline, CDR1 is MNHEY, CDR2 SVGAGI. CDR3 nucleotides: TGTGCCAGCAGTTACTCAATTACACTAGCGGGTTACGAGCAGTACTTC. This codes for CASSYSITLAGYEQYF.

The V gene is TRBV11-2, the J gene TRBJ2-3; D is uncertain. In germline, CDR1 is SGHAT, CDR2 FQNNGV. The CDR3 totals 14 residues. Trimming pared 1 base from V and 1 base from J, leaving 6 bases between. DNA for the CDR3: TGTGCCAGCAGCTTAGGTCTAGGCACAGATACGCAGTATTTT. The encoded protein is CASSLGLGTDTQYF.